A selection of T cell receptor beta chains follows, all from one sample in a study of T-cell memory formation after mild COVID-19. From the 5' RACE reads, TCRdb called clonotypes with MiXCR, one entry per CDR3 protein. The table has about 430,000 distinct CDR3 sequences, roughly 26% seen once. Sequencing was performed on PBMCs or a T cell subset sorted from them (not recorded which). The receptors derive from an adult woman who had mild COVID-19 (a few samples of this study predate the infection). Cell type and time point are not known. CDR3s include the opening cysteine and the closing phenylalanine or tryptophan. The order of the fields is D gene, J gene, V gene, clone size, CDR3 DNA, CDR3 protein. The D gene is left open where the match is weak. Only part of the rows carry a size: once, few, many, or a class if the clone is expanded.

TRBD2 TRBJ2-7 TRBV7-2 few TGTGCCAGCAGCTTAGATGTAGCGGGCCCGATTCCCAAGAGTCCGTACTTC CASSLDVAGPIPKSPYF
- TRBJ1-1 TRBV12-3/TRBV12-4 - TGTGCCAGCAGTTTAGACGAGGCTTTCTTT CASSLDEAFF
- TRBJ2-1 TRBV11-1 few TGTGCCAGCAGGGATAATAGCGGACGCTCCTACAATGAGCAGTTCTTC CASRDNSGRSYNEQFF
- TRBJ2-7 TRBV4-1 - TGCGCCAGCAGCCAAGGGACCGGGGGGCGCGAGCAGTACTTC CASSQGTGGREQYF
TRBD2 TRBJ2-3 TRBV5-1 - TGCGCCAGCAGCCCCGCGGGGGTTCGCACAGATACGCAGTATTTT CASSPAGVRTDTQYF
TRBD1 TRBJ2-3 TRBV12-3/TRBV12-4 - TGTGCCAGCAGTTTGAGGTCGGGACAGGGCAGCGATACGCAGTATTTT CASSLRSGQGSDTQYF
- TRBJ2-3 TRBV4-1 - TGCGCCAGCAGCCAACTTGGGACCTCCCTTGGCACAGATACGCAGTATTTT CASSQLGTSLGTDTQYF
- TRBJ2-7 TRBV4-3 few TGCGCCAGCAGCCAAGAAGGTGGACAACCCCGCTCCTACGAGCAGTACTTC CASSQEGGQPRSYEQYF
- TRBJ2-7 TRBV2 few TGTGCCAGCAGTGATGGATCCTACGAGCAGTACTTC CASSDGSYEQYF
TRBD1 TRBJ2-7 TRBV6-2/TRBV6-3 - TGTGCCAGCAGGCCGCCGGGACAGGGGCGTGACGAGCAGTACTTC CASRPPGQGRDEQYF
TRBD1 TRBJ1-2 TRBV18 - TGTGCCAGCTCACCGGACAGGGCCGGCTACACCTTC CASSPDRAGYTF
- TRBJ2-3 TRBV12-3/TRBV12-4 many TGCGCCAGCAGCTTATGGGGGAGCACAGATACGCAGTATTTT CASSLWGSTDTQYF
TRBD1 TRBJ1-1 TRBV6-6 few TGTGCCAGCAGTAAACAGGGGGCGGTCACTGAAGCTTTCTTT CASSKQGAVTEAFF
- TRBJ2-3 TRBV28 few TGTGCCAGCAGTTCCGGGTTAGATACGCAGTATTTT CASSSGLDTQYF
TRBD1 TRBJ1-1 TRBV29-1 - TGCAGCGTTGAAGGAAAAACAGGGGCGAACACTGAAGCTTTCTTT CSVEGKTGANTEAFF
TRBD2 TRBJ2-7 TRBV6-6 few TGTGCCAGCAGCTCACCGAGGACTAGCGGGAGACCCTACGAGCAGTACTTC CASSSPRTSGRPYEQYF